This T cell receptor beta chain was found in a study of identical twins' blood T cells. The study, taken as a whole, reports: Top TCRbeta clonotypes were shared more with twin than unrelated donors. Twins reportedly had markedly more similar V usage than unrelated donors, even among out-of-frame TCRbeta clonotypes.

TCRdb ran MiXCR on the 5' RACE reads and lists one entry per CDR3 protein. The sample contains roughly 380,000 distinct CDR3 sequences, under 30% of which appear only once. This clonotype showed up just a few times. No antigen is known for it. This CDR3 comprises 13 residues. Trimming left V 5 bases short and J 3 bases short, with 11 bases between. The V gene's germline CDR1 is ENHRY and CDR2 SYGVKD. This chain connects TRBV10-3 to TRBJ2-7; a weak D match, TRBD1 (6 bases). The sequenced sample consisted of PBMCs. This clonotype was obtained from a woman between 18 and 55 years old in good health. As DNA, the CDR3 is TGTGCCATCAGTACAGGGAATAGCTACGAGCAGTACTTC. Protein sequence: CAISTGNSYEQYF.